The rows below give T cell receptor beta chains drawn from one sample of a study of a mutant IDH1 vaccine in newly diagnosed glioma. Generated by immunoSEQ multiplex PCR, the TCRdb table keeps only in-frame clones and is missing some. This sample has just under 95,000 clones, with roughly 77% found just once. The material sequenced was PBMCs, taken from a glioma patient treated with radiotherapy, temozolomide or both. The receptors were sampled from a man aged 35-49 years with glioma. The CDR3 runs from the conserved cysteine through the conserved F or W. Each record gives: D gene, clone size, J gene, V gene, CDR3 protein, CDR3 DNA. The D gene is left open where the match is weak. Rows give clone size only sometimes, using once, few, many, or a class for an expanded clone.

d_gene: -; abundance: once; j_gene: TRBJ2-1; v_gene: TRBV11-3; CDR3aa: CASSNRDRPNNEQFF; CDR3nt: TGTGCCAGCAGCAACCGGGACCGGCCTAACAATGAGCAGTTCTTC
d_gene: -; abundance: -; j_gene: TRBJ1-2; v_gene: TRBV7-9; CDR3aa: CASSLYGGSAGGYTF; CDR3nt: TGTGCCAGCAGCCTCTACGGGGGCAGCGCCGGAGGCTACACCTTC
d_gene: -; abundance: -; j_gene: TRBJ1-4; v_gene: TRBV5-6; CDR3aa: CASSDMGADLGREKLFF; CDR3nt: TGTGCCAGCAGCGATATGGGAGCAGACCTTGGTAGGGAAAAACTGTTTTTT
d_gene: TRBD2; abundance: -; j_gene: TRBJ2-2; v_gene: TRBV9; CDR3aa: CASTKLAGGLNTGELFF; CDR3nt: TGTGCCAGCACGAAACTAGCGGGGGGATTGAACACCGGGGAGCTGTTTTTT
d_gene: -; abundance: -; j_gene: TRBJ2-3; v_gene: TRBV7-2; CDR3aa: CASSLAPGPDTQYF; CDR3nt: TGTGCCAGCAGCTTAGCCCCAGGGCCAGATACGCAGTATTTT
d_gene: -; abundance: once; j_gene: TRBJ1-4; v_gene: TRBV12-2; CDR3aa: CASRLAGTGDRAATNEKLFF; CDR3nt: TGTGCAAGTCGCTTAGCCGGGACAGGGGATCGAGCGGCAACTAATGAAAAACTGTTTTTT
d_gene: -; abundance: -; j_gene: TRBJ2-1; v_gene: TRBV15; CDR3aa: CATHPETGSYNEQFF; CDR3nt: TGTGCCACCCACCCAGAGACGGGGTCCTACAATGAGCAGTTCTTC
d_gene: -; abundance: -; j_gene: TRBJ2-3; v_gene: TRBV29-1; CDR3aa: CSVPTGTQDAAQYF; CDR3nt: TGCAGCGTCCCGACCGGGACGCAGGATGCTGCGCAGTATTTT
d_gene: -; abundance: -; j_gene: TRBJ2-5; v_gene: TRBV6-5; CDR3aa: CASSVTGLRQETQYF; CDR3nt: TGTGCCAGCAGTGTGACTGGGCTGCGGCAAGAGACCCAGTACTTC
d_gene: -; abundance: -; j_gene: TRBJ2-5; v_gene: TRBV10-3; CDR3aa: CAISEGGVPFQETQYF; CDR3nt: TGTGCCATCAGTGAGGGAGGGGTGCCCTTCCAAGAGACCCAGTACTTC
d_gene: -; abundance: once; j_gene: TRBJ2-7; v_gene: TRBV18; CDR3aa: CASSPGVTDEQYF; CDR3nt: TGTGCCAGCTCACCTGGAGTCACGGACGAGCAGTACTTC
d_gene: -; abundance: -; j_gene: TRBJ1-2; v_gene: TRBV28; CDR3aa: CASTQGGSNYGYTF; CDR3nt: TGTGCCAGCACCCAAGGTGGCTCTAACTATGGCTACACCTTC
d_gene: TRBD1; abundance: -; j_gene: TRBJ1-3; v_gene: TRBV7-2; CDR3aa: CASSLGAGTGSGNTIYF; CDR3nt: TGTGCCAGCAGCTTGGGTGCCGGGACAGGGTCTGGAAACACCATATATTTT
d_gene: TRBD2; abundance: few; j_gene: TRBJ2-5; v_gene: TRBV5-4; CDR3aa: CASSSVAGLGRETQYF; CDR3nt: TGTGCCAGCAGCTCGGTAGCGGGATTGGGGAGAGAGACCCAGTACTTC
d_gene: -; abundance: -; j_gene: TRBJ1-3; v_gene: TRBV13; CDR3aa: CASSPPAGGNTIYF; CDR3nt: TGTGCCAGCAGCCCTCCCGCGGGGGGAAACACCATATATTTT
d_gene: TRBD1; abundance: few; j_gene: TRBJ1-1; v_gene: TRBV2; CDR3aa: CASRDRTGWALNTEAFF; CDR3nt: TGTGCCAGCAGGGACCGGACAGGTTGGGCCCTGAACACTGAAGCTTTCTTT
d_gene: -; abundance: -; j_gene: TRBJ1-2; v_gene: TRBV12-5; CDR3aa: CASGVTHGYTF; CDR3nt: TGTGCTAGTGGGGTGACCCACGGCTACACCTTC
d_gene: -; abundance: -; j_gene: TRBJ2-3; v_gene: TRBV28; CDR3aa: CASFTSSTDTQYF; CDR3nt: TGTGCCAGCTTTACTAGTAGCACAGATACGCAGTATTTT
d_gene: -; abundance: once; j_gene: TRBJ2-7; v_gene: TRBV28; CDR3aa: CASPPTGRAKDEQYF; CDR3nt: TGTGCCAGCCCTCCAACAGGTAGGGCCAAGGACGAGCAGTACTTC
d_gene: TRBD1; abundance: once; j_gene: TRBJ2-1; v_gene: TRBV30; CDR3aa: CAWSPPGQGGNEQFF; CDR3nt: TGTGCCTGGAGTCCCCCGGGACAGGGGGGCAATGAGCAGTTCTTC
d_gene: -; abundance: -; j_gene: TRBJ1-6; v_gene: TRBV7-2; CDR3aa: CASSFQQGYGSPLHF; CDR3nt: TGTGCCAGCAGCTTCCAACAGGGATACGGTTCACCCCTCCACTTT
d_gene: TRBD1; abundance: -; j_gene: TRBJ1-4; v_gene: TRBV2; CDR3aa: CASRGTAGEKLFF; CDR3nt: TGTGCCAGCCGGGGGACAGCGGGAGAAAAACTGTTTTTT
d_gene: TRBD1; abundance: -; j_gene: TRBJ1-1; v_gene: TRBV7-2; CDR3aa: CASSSRGRTNTEAFF; CDR3nt: TGTGCCAGCAGCTCAAGGGGGCGAACGAACACTGAAGCTTTCTTT
d_gene: -; abundance: -; j_gene: TRBJ2-5; v_gene: TRBV7-2; CDR3aa: CASSLVPGGRTETQYF; CDR3nt: TGTGCCAGCAGCTTAGTGCCCGGGGGGCGTACGGAGACCCAGTACTTC
d_gene: TRBD1; abundance: -; j_gene: TRBJ1-1; v_gene: TRBV27; CDR3aa: CASNRQGAGTEAFF; CDR3nt: TGTGCCAGCAACCGACAGGGGGCCGGCACTGAAGCTTTCTTT
d_gene: TRBD2; abundance: -; j_gene: TRBJ2-3; v_gene: TRBV10-3; CDR3aa: CAITRAGARTDTQYF; CDR3nt: TGTGCCATCACCCGAGCGGGGGCCCGCACAGATACGCAGTATTTT
d_gene: -; abundance: -; j_gene: TRBJ2-3; v_gene: TRBV15; CDR3aa: CATSRAYPISTDTQYF; CDR3nt: TGTGCCACCAGCAGAGCCTACCCTATTAGCACAGATACGCAGTATTTT
d_gene: -; abundance: -; j_gene: TRBJ1-1; v_gene: TRBV2; CDR3aa: CASSAGLEAFF; CDR3nt: TGTGCCAGCAGTGCCGGGCTTGAAGCTTTCTTT
d_gene: -; abundance: -; j_gene: TRBJ1-5; v_gene: TRBV28; CDR3aa: CASRAAPRPQHF; CDR3nt: TGTGCCAGCCGGGCCGCCCCGAGGCCCCAGCATTTT
d_gene: -; abundance: -; j_gene: TRBJ1-2; v_gene: TRBV6-5; CDR3aa: CATTGSNGYTF; CDR3nt: TGTGCCACCACAGGGTCCAATGGCTACACCTTC
d_gene: -; abundance: -; j_gene: TRBJ2-7; v_gene: TRBV13; CDR3aa: CASSPRDLSSYEQYF; CDR3nt: TGTGCCAGCAGCCCCCGGGACTTAAGCTCCTACGAGCAGTACTTC
d_gene: -; abundance: -; j_gene: TRBJ2-2; v_gene: TRBV6-5; CDR3aa: CASSHTGELFF; CDR3nt: TGTGCCAGCAGTCACACCGGGGAGCTGTTTTTT
d_gene: TRBD1; abundance: -; j_gene: TRBJ1-2; v_gene: TRBV4-1; CDR3aa: CASSQQGARTGYGYTF; CDR3nt: TGCGCCAGCAGCCAGCAGGGGGCGAGGACTGGCTATGGCTACACCTTC
d_gene: -; abundance: few; j_gene: TRBJ2-2; v_gene: TRBV7-2; CDR3aa: CASSLATAVTGELFF; CDR3nt: TGTGCCAGCAGCTTAGCTACGGCGGTAACCGGGGAGCTGTTTTTT
d_gene: -; abundance: -; j_gene: TRBJ2-1; v_gene: TRBV7-6; CDR3aa: CASSDSTYNEQFF; CDR3nt: TGTGCCAGCAGCGATTCGACTTACAATGAGCAGTTCTTC
d_gene: -; abundance: -; j_gene: TRBJ2-7; v_gene: TRBV19; CDR3aa: CASSFNRGGEQYF; CDR3nt: TGTGCCAGTAGTTTTAATCGGGGTGGCGAGCAGTACTTC
d_gene: -; abundance: -; j_gene: TRBJ2-3; v_gene: TRBV10-3; CDR3aa: CAISQLPPAQYF; CDR3nt: TGTGCCATCAGCCAATTGCCCCCTGCGCAGTATTTT
d_gene: -; abundance: -; j_gene: TRBJ1-4; v_gene: TRBV28; CDR3aa: CASSFFEWAGGGEKLFF; CDR3nt: TGTGCCAGCAGTTTTTTTGAATGGGCGGGGGGCGGTGAAAAACTGTTTTTT
d_gene: -; abundance: -; j_gene: TRBJ2-7; v_gene: TRBV18; CDR3aa: CASSPVSFDYEQYF; CDR3nt: TGTGCCAGCTCACCAGTCAGTTTCGATTACGAGCAGTACTTC
d_gene: -; abundance: few; j_gene: TRBJ1-1; v_gene: TRBV29-1; CDR3aa: CSVWKVGTEAFF; CDR3nt: TGCAGCGTTTGGAAGGTGGGGACTGAAGCTTTCTTT
d_gene: -; abundance: -; j_gene: TRBJ2-5; v_gene: TRBV5-1; CDR3aa: CASSLAGGAETQYF; CDR3nt: TGCGCCAGCAGCTTGGCGGGGGGCGCAGAGACCCAGTACTTC
d_gene: -; abundance: -; j_gene: TRBJ1-5; v_gene: TRBV5-1; CDR3aa: CASSPIGVGANQPQHF; CDR3nt: TGCGCCAGCAGCCCCATTGGGGTAGGAGCCAATCAGCCCCAGCATTTT
d_gene: -; abundance: -; j_gene: TRBJ2-7; v_gene: TRBV9; CDR3aa: CASSVGGSSYEQYF; CDR3nt: TGTGCCAGCAGCGTTGGCGGTAGCTCCTACGAGCAGTACTTC
d_gene: -; abundance: -; j_gene: TRBJ2-7; v_gene: TRBV4-2; CDR3aa: CASTQRHREGREYF; CDR3nt: TGTGCCAGCACCCAAAGACACAGGGAGGGAAGAGAGTACTTC
d_gene: -; abundance: -; j_gene: TRBJ1-5; v_gene: TRBV6-5; CDR3aa: CASSYSGERNQPQHF; CDR3nt: TGTGCCAGCAGTTACTCCGGGGAACGCAATCAGCCCCAGCATTTT
d_gene: -; abundance: -; j_gene: TRBJ2-7; v_gene: TRBV30; CDR3aa: CAWTKDSRAYEQYF; CDR3nt: TGTGCCTGGACCAAGGACTCCCGAGCCTACGAGCAGTACTTC